These 22 T cell receptor beta chains were all obtained from the same sample, sequenced in a study of blood T cell repertoires in COVID-19. The assay was immunoSEQ multiplex PCR, and TCRdb's table has in-frame clones only and misses some. The sample yields 300,000 or so clones, around four fifths seen once. Sequencing was done on a sample of peripheral blood. Receptor source: a woman between 45 and 65 years old with active or convalescent COVID-19.

This chain connects TRBV6-5 to TRBJ1-3; possible D gene TRBD1, 6 bases. Per germline, CDR1 MNHEY and CDR2 SVGAGI. This CDR3 contains 13 residues. The ends were cut back, 8 bases at V and 8 bases at J, with 16 bases in the middle. In DNA form, the CDR3 reads TGTGCCAGCGCTGGGGGCGCATTCTACACCATATATTTT. Amino acids: CASAGGAFYTIYF.

This chain uses TRBV5-1 with TRBJ1-1, with 8 bases matching TRBD1. V lost 0 bases to trimming and J lost 4 bases; unmatched junction nucleotides: 5. This CDR3 is built from 15 residues. Germline CDR1 is SGHRS and CDR2 is YFSETQ. The chain's CDR3 is CASSLGQGAGTEAFF. The CDR3 coding sequence is TGCGCCAGCAGCTTGGGTCAGGGGGCTGGCACTGAAGCTTTCTTT.

The V gene is TRBV28, the J gene TRBJ2-5; 14 nucleotides agree with TRBD2. V shed 6 bases and J 4 bases; nucleotides not matched to a gene: 13. Per the germline V gene, CDR1 is MDHEN and CDR2 is SYDVKM. The CDR3 extends over 18 amino acids. The CDR3: CASSRTTSGRALGETQYF. For the CDR3, the DNA is TGTGCCAGCAGCCGAACGACTAGCGGGAGGGCCCTGGGAGAGACCCAGTACTTC.

This clone was observed a few times. This chain links TRBV2 with TRBJ1-6, with D uncertain. The V end was cut by 4 bases, the J end by 13 bases, with 11 bases between. Germline V lookup: CDR1 SNHLY, CDR2 FYNNEI. The CDR3 loop spans 12 amino acids. CDR3 in DNA: TGTGCCAGCAGTGTGCTGACCGGGCCCCTCCACTTT. Translation gives CASSVLTGPLHF.

The chain employs TRBV6-1 and TRBJ2-5, with D possibly TRBD1 on 6 matching bases. The CDR3 covers 14 residues. Per the germline V gene, CDR1 is MNHNS and CDR2 is SASEGT. The V end lost 0 bases, the J end lost 7 bases, and 12 bases lay between the germline ends. DNA of the CDR3: TGTGCCAGCAGTGAAGCGCAGGGGTTCGGGACCCAGTACTTC. The encoded protein is CASSEAQGFGTQYF.

The genes are TRBV4-1 and TRBJ1-1; D gene uncertain. The V and J ends lost 0 bases and 7 bases respectively, with 9 bases between them. This CDR3 has 13 amino acids. Germline assignment: CDR1 MGHRA and CDR2 YSYEKL. CDR3 loop: CASSQDQYIEAFF. For the CDR3, the DNA is TGCGCCAGCAGCCAAGATCAGTACATTGAAGCTTTCTTT.

The rearrangement joins TRBV2 to TRBJ2-5; no firm D call. V lost 3 bases, J lost 3 bases, and 8 bases lay in between. Germline V gene sequence: CDR1 SNHLY, CDR2 FYNNEI. The CDR3 extends over 13 amino acids. The CDR3 nucleotides read TGTGCCAGCAGTGACAGTCGAAAAGAGACCCAGTACTTC. Amino acids: CASSDSRKETQYF.

Details on this clone: Other nucleotide sequences from this sample produce the same CDR3. The chain combines TRBV6-5 with TRBJ1-1; no firm D call. Germline V CDR1 and CDR2: MNHEY, SVGAGI. V dropped 0 bases and J dropped 7 bases, with 9 bases sitting between them. CDR3 size: 13 residues. The DNA of the CDR3 is TGTGCCAGCAGTTACTCGGGCGGGGATGAAGCTTTCTTT. Amino acid sequence: CASSYSGGDEAFF.

This chain links TRBV14 with TRBJ1-1; D possibly corresponds to TRBD1 (5 bases). Germline loops: CDR1 SGHDN, CDR2 FVKESK. CDR3 size: 14 residues. V was shortened by 1 base and J by 3 bases, with 9 bases between the two germline ends. The CDR3 DNA sequence: TGTGCCAGCAGCCAAGTAAGGGGATACACTGAAGCTTTCTTT. Its translation is CASSQVRGYTEAFF.

This chain joins TRBV2 and TRBJ1-1; D remains unclear. The germline V gene encodes CDR1 SNHLY and CDR2 FYNNEI. The CDR3 sequence is 14 residues long. The V and J ends lost 2 bases and 1 base respectively, with 8 bases between them. In DNA, the CDR3 is TGTGCCAGCAGTGAAACGAACACGAACACTGAAGCTTTCTTT. This gives the protein CASSETNTNTEAFF.

The rearrangement joins TRBV3-1 (or the pseudogene TRBV3-2) to TRBJ1-3; 10 bases are a match to TRBD1. The germline CDR1 and CDR2 sequences are LGHDT and YNNKEL (reference sequence). The CDR3 runs 17 residues. Losses at the gene ends were 4 bases for V and 4 bases for J; bases not matched to a gene: 10. The CDR3 nucleotides read TGTGCCAGCAGCCTGCACAGGACAGGGGGAGGCGGAAACACCATATATTTT. Translated: CASSLHRTGGGGNTIYF.

V and J are TRBV3-1 (or the pseudogene TRBV3-2) and TRBJ1-6; D not resolved. V lost 2 bases to trimming and J lost 6 bases, with 2 bases between them. This CDR3 is built from 12 residues. Germline V CDR1 and CDR2: LGHDT, YNNKEL (reference sequence). Here the CDR3 DNA reads TGTGCCAGCAGCCAACTTAATTCACCCCTCCACTTT. This sequence encodes CASSQLNSPLHF.

This sequence joins TRBV9 and TRBJ2-1; D might be TRBD2 (5 bases). V was pared by 4 bases and J by 9 bases, with 14 bases between. CDR1 and CDR2 from the germline V gene are SGDLS and YYNGEE. CDR3 length: 13 amino acids. CDR3 in amino acids: CASSFRPEGEQFF. CDR3 nucleotides: TGTGCCAGCAGCTTTCGCCCCGAGGGTGAGCAGTTCTTC.

The chain employs TRBV6-2 or TRBV6-3 and TRBJ2-1, with D maybe TRBD1 (6 bases). Trimming shortened V by 4 bases and J by 9 bases, and 13 bases separated the two germline ends. There are 13 residues in the CDR3. Germline values: CDR1 MNHEY, CDR2 SVGEGT. CDR3 protein: CASSLIRGGEQFF. CDR3 nucleotide sequence: TGTGCCAGCAGTTTAATTCGAGGGGGTGAGCAGTTCTTC.

The DNA for the CDR3 is TGTGCCAGCAGTTTGGGGGGACAGCCGATTAGGCCCCAGCATTTT. This sequence encodes CASSLGGQPIRPQHF. The V call is TRBV28, the J call TRBJ1-5, with 7 bases fitting TRBD1. The CDR3 runs 15 residues. Germline V CDR1 and CDR2: MDHEN, SYDVKM. Unmatched junction bases numbered 11, after V lost 3 bases and J lost 9 bases. The full variable domain, its missing parts supplied by reference TRBV28 and TRBJ1-5, is DVKVTQSSRYLVKRTGEKVFLECVQDMDHENMFWYRQDPGLGLRLIYFSYDVKMKEKGDIPEGYSVSREKKERFSLILESASTNQTSMYLCASSLGGQPIRPQHFGDGTRLSIL.

Ten or more counts support this clone. The chain links TRBV27 to TRBJ2-7; D possibly corresponds to TRBD2 (6 bases). Trimming cost V 3 bases and J 3 bases, with 15 bases left between them. The V gene's germline CDR1 is MNHEY and CDR2 SMNVEV (reference sequence). There are 15 residues in the CDR3. DNA for the CDR3: TGTGCCAGCAGTTTCTCCGGAGGGCGAGGCTACGAGCAGTACTTC. Its translation is CASSFSGGRGYEQYF.

The chain is built from TRBV11-1 and TRBJ1-1; maybe TRBD1 (5 bases). V lost 3 bases and J lost 1, with 9 bases in between. The germline V gene encodes CDR1 SGHAT and CDR2 FQDESV (reference sequence). The CDR3 totals 14 residues. The CDR3 is CASSLMTENTEAFF. CDR3 nucleotides: TGTGCCAGCAGCTTGATGACAGAGAACACTGAAGCTTTCTTT.

This rearrangement joins TRBV28 to TRBJ2-3; D gene uncertain. This CDR3 is built from 14 residues. Germline lookup yields CDR1 MDHEN and CDR2 SYDVKM. V was trimmed by 2 bases and J by 3 bases, leaving 9 bases between them. The CDR3 DNA is TGTGCCAGCAGTTTACGAGACTCAACAGATACGCAGTATTTT. This codes for CASSLRDSTDTQYF.

The chain combines TRBV3-1 (or the pseudogene TRBV3-2) with TRBJ1-1; 7 nucleotides agree with TRBD1. Germline V gene data show CDR1 as LGHDT and CDR2 as YNNKEL (reference sequence). The CDR3 length is 14 residues. Trimming took 4 bases from V and 1 from J; bases not matched to a gene: 3. Here the CDR3 reads CASSPHRGNTEAFF. The CDR3 bases are TGTGCCAGCAGCCCCCACAGGGGGAACACTGAAGCTTTCTTT.

This clone was recorded many times. J is TRBJ2-7 and V is TRBV3-1 (or the pseudogene TRBV3-2); TRBD1 matches 8 bases. Germline assignment: CDR1 LGHDT and CDR2 YNNKEL (reference sequence). The CDR3 covers 15 residues. Unmatched junction bases numbered 5, after V lost 4 bases and J lost 0 bases. The CDR3 region has the DNA TGTGCCAGCAGCCGAACAGGGGGTCCCTCCTACGAGCAGTACTTC. Its translation is CASSRTGGPSYEQYF.

The rearrangement joins TRBV10-3 to TRBJ2-7, with a weak D call TRBD1 (5 bases). The length of the CDR3 is 13 residues. Looked up from germline, CDR1 is ENHRY and CDR2 is SYGVKD. The V end lost 10 bases, the J end lost 7 bases, and 20 bases lay between the germline ends. In DNA, the CDR3 is TGTGCCACCGGAACAGGCCCCCCAGGGGAGCAGTACTTC. Amino acids: CATGTGPPGEQYF.

As DNA, the CDR3 is TGTGCCAGCAGCTTAGCGGGGGGCCCTGAAGCTTTCTTT. Translated: CASSLAGGPEAFF. V and J are TRBV11-2 and TRBJ1-1; a weak D match, TRBD1 (6 bases). The germline CDR1 and CDR2 sequences are SGHAT and FQNNGV. The length of the CDR3 is 13 residues. V was cut by 1 base and J by 6 bases, with 9 bases left in between. Full variable domain (rest looked up from reference TRBV11-2 and TRBJ1-1): EAGVAQSPRYKIIEKRQSVAFWCNPISGHATLYWYQQILGQGPKLLIQFQNNGVVDDSQLPKDRFSAERLKGVDSTLKIQPAKLEDSAVYLCASSLAGGPEAFFGQGTRLTVV.